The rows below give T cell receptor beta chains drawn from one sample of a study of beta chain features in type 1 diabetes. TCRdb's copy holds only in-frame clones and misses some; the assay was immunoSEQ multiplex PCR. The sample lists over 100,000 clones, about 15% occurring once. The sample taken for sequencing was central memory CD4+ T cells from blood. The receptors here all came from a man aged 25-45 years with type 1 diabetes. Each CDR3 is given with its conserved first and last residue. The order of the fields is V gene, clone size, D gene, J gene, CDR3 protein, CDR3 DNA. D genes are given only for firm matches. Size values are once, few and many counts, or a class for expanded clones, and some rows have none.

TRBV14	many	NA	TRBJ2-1	CASSLGTLGQFF	TGTGCCAGCAGCCTCGGGACTCTAGGGCAGTTCTTC
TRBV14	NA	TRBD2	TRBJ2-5	CASSQNKGLAGIETQYF	TGTGCCAGCAGCCAAAACAAGGGACTAGCGGGGATAGAGACCCAGTACTTC
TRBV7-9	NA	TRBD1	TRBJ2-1	CAAPAGQGASSSYNEQFF	TGTGCCGCACCGGCGGGACAGGGGGCGTCCAGCTCCTACAATGAGCAGTTCTTC
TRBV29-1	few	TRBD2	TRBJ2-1	CSVSGGSSYNEQFF	TGCAGCGTTAGCGGGGGGAGCTCCTACAATGAGCAGTTCTTC
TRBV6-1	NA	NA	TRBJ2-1	CASSEYPYEQFF	TGTGCCAGCAGTGAATACCCCTATGAGCAGTTCTTC
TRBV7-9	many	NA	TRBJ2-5	CASSSAGFQETQYF	TGTGCCAGCAGCTCCGCCGGTTTTCAAGAGACCCAGTACTTC
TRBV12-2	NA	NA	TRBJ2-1	CASRLRAGAYYNEQFF	TGTGCAAGTCGCTTGAGAGCGGGGGCCTACTACAATGAGCAGTTCTTC
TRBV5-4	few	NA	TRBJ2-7	CASSKQGAYEQYF	TGTGCCAGCAGCAAACAGGGAGCCTACGAGCAGTACTTC
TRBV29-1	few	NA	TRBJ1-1	CSVGQGNTEAFF	TGCAGCGTGGGGCAGGGGAACACTGAAGCTTTCTTT
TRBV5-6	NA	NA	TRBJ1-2	CASSPDFNYGYTF	TGTGCCAGCAGCCCGGACTTTAACTATGGCTACACCTTC
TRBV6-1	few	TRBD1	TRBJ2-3	CASRDDRADTQYF	TGTGCCAGCAGGGATGACAGGGCAGATACGCAGTATTTT
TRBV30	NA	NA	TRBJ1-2	CAWSVTRRYTF	TGTGCCTGGAGTGTTACGAGGAGGTACACCTTC
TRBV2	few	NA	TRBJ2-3	CASGRGANTDTQYF	TGTGCCAGCGGTCGGGGGGCTAACACAGATACGCAGTATTTT
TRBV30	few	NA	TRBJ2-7	CAWAGSSYEQYF	TGTGCCTGGGCAGGAAGCTCCTACGAGCAGTACTTC
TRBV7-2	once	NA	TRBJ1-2	CASRKGLDYGYTF	TGTGCCAGCAGAAAGGGGCTCGACTATGGCTACACCTTC
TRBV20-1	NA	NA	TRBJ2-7	CSAVGHEQYF	TGCAGTGCTGTCGGGCACGAGCAGTACTTC
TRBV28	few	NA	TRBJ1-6	CASNPGQRNSPLHF	TGTGCCAGCAACCCAGGACAGAGGAATTCACCCCTCCACTTT
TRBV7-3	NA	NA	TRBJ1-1	CASSLGIGNTEAFF	TGTGCCAGCAGCTTAGGGATAGGGAACACTGAAGCTTTCTTT
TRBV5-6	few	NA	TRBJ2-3	CASSRGATTDTQYF	TGTGCCAGCAGCCGGGGGGCCACGACAGATACGCAGTATTTT
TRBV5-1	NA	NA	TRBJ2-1	CASSFRDFNEQFF	TGCGCCAGCAGCTTTCGGGACTTCAATGAGCAGTTCTTC
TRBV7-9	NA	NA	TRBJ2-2	CASSRHTGELFF	TGTGCCAGCAGCCGACACACCGGGGAGCTGTTTTTT
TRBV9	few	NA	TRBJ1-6	CASSVQPETYNSPLHF	TGTGCCAGCAGCGTGCAGCCCGAAACATATAATTCACCCCTCCACTTT
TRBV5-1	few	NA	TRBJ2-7	CASSLGEEYEQYF	TGCGCCAGCAGCTTGGGAGAAGAGTACGAGCAGTACTTC
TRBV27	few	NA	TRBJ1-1	CASSQLMNTEAFF	TGTGCCAGCAGCCAGTTAATGAACACTGAAGCTTTCTTT
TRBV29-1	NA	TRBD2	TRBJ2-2	CSVLAGPYTGELFF	TGCAGCGTTCTAGCGGGGCCCTACACCGGGGAGCTGTTTTTT
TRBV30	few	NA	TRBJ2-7	CAWGILGEQYF	TGTGCCTGGGGGATTCTGGGTGAGCAGTACTTC
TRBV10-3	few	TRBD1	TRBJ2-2	CAIRGQSLAGELFF	TGTGCCATAAGGGGACAGTCGTTGGCCGGGGAGCTGTTTTTT
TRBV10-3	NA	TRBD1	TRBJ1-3	CATGAQGAIGNTIYF	TGTGCCACCGGGGCACAGGGGGCCATTGGAAACACCATATATTTT
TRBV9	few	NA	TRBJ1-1	CASSATEQANTEAFF	TGTGCCAGCAGTGCGACGGAACAGGCCAACACTGAAGCTTTCTTT
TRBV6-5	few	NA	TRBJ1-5	CASSSTDGDQPQHF	TGTGCCAGCAGTTCTACCGACGGGGATCAGCCCCAGCATTTT
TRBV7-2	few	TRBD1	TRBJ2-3	CASSLSGRRGLGTDTQYF	TGTGCCAGCAGCTTATCGGGTCGCAGGGGGCTCGGCACAGATACGCAGTATTTT
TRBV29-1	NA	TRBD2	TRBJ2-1	CSGTRGEEQFF	TGCAGCGGTACCCGGGGGGAGGAGCAGTTCTTC
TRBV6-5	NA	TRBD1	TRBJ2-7	CASSRDSLHSYEQYF	TGTGCCAGCAGTAGGGACAGCCTCCACTCCTACGAGCAGTACTTC
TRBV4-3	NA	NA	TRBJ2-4	CASSRTFTKNIQYF	TGCGCCAGCAGTCGGACGTTTACTAAAAACATTCAGTACTTC
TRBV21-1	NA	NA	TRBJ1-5	CASSKEGASNQPQHF	TGTGCCAGCAGCAAAGAGGGGGCAAGCAATCAGCCCCAGCATTTT
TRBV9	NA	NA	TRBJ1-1	CASSVEGGSEAFF	TGTGCCAGCAGCGTAGAGGGTGGGTCTGAAGCTTTCTTT
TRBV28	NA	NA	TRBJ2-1	CASSHHGDNEQFF	TGTGCCAGCAGTCATCATGGGGACAATGAGCAGTTCTTC
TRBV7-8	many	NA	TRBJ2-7	CASSYRGRNYEQYF	TGTGCCAGCAGCTATCGGGGACGGAACTACGAGCAGTACTTC
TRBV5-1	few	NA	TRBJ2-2	CASSLDKTTGELFF	TGCGCCAGCAGCTTAGACAAGACCACCGGGGAGCTGTTTTTT
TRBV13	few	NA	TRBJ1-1	CASSLRQPNTEAFF	TGTGCCAGCAGCTTACGACAGCCCAACACTGAAGCTTTCTTT
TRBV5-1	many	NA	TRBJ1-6	CASSLATGVVNSPLHF	TGCGCCAGCAGCTTGGCGACCGGGGTGGTCAATTCACCCCTCCACTTT
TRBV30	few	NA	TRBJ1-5	CAWSVVHQPQHF	TGTGCCTGGAGTGTTGTCCATCAGCCCCAGCATTTT
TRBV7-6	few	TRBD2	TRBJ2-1	CASSLGGTSDHEQFF	TGTGCCAGCAGCTTAGGCGGGACTAGCGATCATGAGCAGTTCTTC
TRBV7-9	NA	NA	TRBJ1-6	CASSLRTNNSPLHF	TGTGCCAGCAGCTTAAGGACGAATAATTCACCCCTCCACTTT
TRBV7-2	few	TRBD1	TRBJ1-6	CASSTGQGGNSPLHF	TGTGCCAGCAGCACCGGACAGGGGGGAAATTCACCCCTCCACTTT
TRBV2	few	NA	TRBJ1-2	CATGANYGYTF	TGTGCCACCGGGGCCAACTATGGCTACACCTTC
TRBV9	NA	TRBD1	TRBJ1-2	CASSGQGVYGYTF	TGTGCCAGCAGCGGACAGGGCGTCTATGGCTACACCTTC
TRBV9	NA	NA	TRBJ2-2	CASSSATTGELFF	TGTGCCAGCAGCTCGGCGACCACCGGGGAGCTGTTTTTT